The source of this TCR beta chain is a study of CD4 and CD8 cells across lung adenocarcinoma regions. The patients had localized lung adenocarcinoma, a non-small cell subtype. Trimming left V 5 bases short and J 5 bases short, with 11 bases between. Germline V CDR1 and CDR2: MNHEY, SMNVEV (reference sequence). The length of the CDR3 is 13 residues. TCRdb reprocessed the PCR reads via MiXCR and lists one record per CDR3 protein. The table lists roughly 4,000 distinct CDR3 sequences, 51% of them singletons. Sequencing was done on a sample of CD4+ T cells from the margin of a lung tumor. The receptor was derived from a female donor with lung adenocarcinoma. The CD4 and CD8 labels of this study may be unreliable. The chain carries TRBV27 and TRBJ2-3, with D hard to call. DNA of the CDR3: TGTGCCAGCAGTGCCGCGGCAGTAGATACGCAGTATTTT. It codes for CASSAAAVDTQYF.